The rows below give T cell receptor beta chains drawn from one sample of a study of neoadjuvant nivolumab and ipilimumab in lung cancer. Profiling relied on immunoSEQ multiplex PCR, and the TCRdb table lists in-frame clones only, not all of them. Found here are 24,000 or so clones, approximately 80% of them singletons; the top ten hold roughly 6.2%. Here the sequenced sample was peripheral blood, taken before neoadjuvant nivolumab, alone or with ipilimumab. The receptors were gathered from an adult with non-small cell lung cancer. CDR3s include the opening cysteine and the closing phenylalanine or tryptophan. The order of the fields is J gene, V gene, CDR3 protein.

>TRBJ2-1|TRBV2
CAITGDNEQFF
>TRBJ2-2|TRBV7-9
CASPGQANTGELFF
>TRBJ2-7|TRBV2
CASNERGLGSYEQYF
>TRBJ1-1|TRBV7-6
CASSLAGADTEAFF
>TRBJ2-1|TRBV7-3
CASSLTPENEQFF
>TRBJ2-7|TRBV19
CASSTDRGGEQYF
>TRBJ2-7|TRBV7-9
CASSPTEASGSKQYF
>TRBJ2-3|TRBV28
CAVGLTDTQYF
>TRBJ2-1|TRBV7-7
CASSEGPQRQNEQFF
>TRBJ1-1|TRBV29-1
CSVTKGTEAFF
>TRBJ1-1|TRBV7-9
CASSPLGQGVNTEAFF
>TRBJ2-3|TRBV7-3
CASSPSGGTGGPDTQYF
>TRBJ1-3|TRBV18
CASSPSGLAPNTIYF
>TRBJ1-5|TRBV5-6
CASSYGPYSNQPQHF
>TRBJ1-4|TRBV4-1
CASSPGTGVRKLFF
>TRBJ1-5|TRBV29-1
CSVAAGFNQPQHF
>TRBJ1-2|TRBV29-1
CSVKQGAESGYTF
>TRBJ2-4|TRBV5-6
CASSAQGAWTKNIQYF
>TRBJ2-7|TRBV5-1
CASSHRRDSVEQYF
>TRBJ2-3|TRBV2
CASRIGRGGANTQYF
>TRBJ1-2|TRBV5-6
CASIATRSSPSYGYTF
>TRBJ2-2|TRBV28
CASLRGNTGELFF
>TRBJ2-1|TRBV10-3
CAIRDGTGGYNEQFF
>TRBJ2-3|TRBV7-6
CASSSGVNTQYF
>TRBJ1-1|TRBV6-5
CASTPGGRETEAFF
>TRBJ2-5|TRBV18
CASSPPSSGTQYF
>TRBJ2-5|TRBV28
CASSGGLGSETQYF